The 30 T cell receptor beta chains given below trace back to one sample, sequenced in a study of early T cells in non-severe SARS-CoV-2 infection. TCRdb processed the 5' RACE reads anew with MiXCR; each CDR3 protein has one entry. The sample lists tens of thousands of distinct CDR3 sequences, about a sixth seen once, with less than 15% in the top ten. The sample consisted of whole blood. These receptors came from an adult who was a healthcare worker with PCR-confirmed SARS-CoV-2 infection or an uninfected control (not recorded which).

The V call is TRBV19, the J call TRBJ2-7; TRBD1 agrees at 7 bases. The V gene end was trimmed by 6 bases and the J gene end by 1 base; junction bases not matched to a gene: 3. Germline V gene data show CDR1 as LNHDA and CDR2 as SQIVND (reference sequence). The CDR3 consists of 13 residues. CDR3 region: CASSPTGSYEQYF. CDR3 nucleotides: TGTGCCAGTAGCCCGACAGGGTCCTACGAGCAGTACTTC. The whole variable domain, remainder taken from reference TRBV19 and TRBJ2-7, is DGGITQSPKYLFRKEGQNVTLSCEQNLNHDAMYWYRQDPGQGLRLIYYSQIVNDFQKGDIAEGYSVSREKKESFPLTVTSAQKNPTAFYLCASSPTGSYEQYFGPGTRLTVT.

This clonotype has a handful of counts. This sequence joins TRBV12-3 or TRBV12-4 and TRBJ2-1, with D uncertain. Trimming removed 1 base from V and 8 bases from J, with 6 bases in between. This CDR3 region has 12 residues. CDR3 protein: CASSLGLDEQFF. CDR3 DNA: TGTGCCAGCAGTTTAGGACTGGATGAGCAGTTCTTC.

This clonotype showed up many times. The chain carries TRBV27 and TRBJ2-1; 10 bases agree with TRBD2. With V trimmed by 3 bases and J by 8 bases, 10 bases remained unmatched. The CDR3 extends over 16 amino acids. Germline V lookup: CDR1 MNHEY, CDR2 SMNVEV (reference sequence). Here the CDR3 DNA reads TGTGCCAGCAGTTTTGAACCTAGCGGGAGTTTCTATGAGCAGTTCTTC. Protein sequence: CASSFEPSGSFYEQFF.

This rearrangement joins TRBV10-3 to TRBJ2-2; TRBD2 matches 8 bases. J lost 5 bases, V lost 3 bases, and 8 bases had no gene match. Germline loops: CDR1 ENHRY, CDR2 SYGVKD. The CDR3 covers 16 residues. This chain's CDR3 is CAISELSGRETGELFF. CDR3 sequence (DNA): TGTGCCATCAGTGAATTGAGCGGGAGAGAAACCGGGGAGCTGTTTTTT.

This clonotype was found many times. The chain links TRBV4-1 to TRBJ1-1, with unresolved D. V lost 4 bases and J lost 3, with 12 bases in between. Germline loops: CDR1 MGHRA, CDR2 YSYEKL. This CDR3 contains 14 residues. The DNA of the CDR3 is TGCGCCAGCAGCCTTGCCTGGAGAGACACTGAAGCTTTCTTT. This translates into CASSLAWRDTEAFF.

The rearrangement joins TRBV27 to TRBJ2-3; D possibly corresponds to TRBD1 (5 bases). V dropped 0 bases and J dropped 4 bases, with 23 bases sitting between them. Germline V gene lookup returns CDR1 MNHEY and CDR2 SMNVEV (reference sequence). The CDR3 runs to 19 residues. For the CDR3, the DNA is TGTGCCAGCAGTTTATCGCTCCTCCAGATTCGACAGAAGCCAGATACGCAGTATTTT. Amino acid sequence: CASSLSLLQIRQKPDTQYF.

In this sample, this clonotype turned up a few times. The chain is built from TRBV9 and TRBJ1-5; a possible D gene is TRBD1 (5 bases). Germline V gene data show CDR1 as SGDLS and CDR2 as YYNGEE. Trimming removed 0 bases at V and 6 bases at J, with 13 bases between. The length of the CDR3 is 15 residues. DNA of the CDR3: TGTGCCAGCAGCGTAGCCGACCTAAGGGGTCAGCCCCAGCATTTT. It is translated as CASSVADLRGQPQHF.

This clonotype was seen a handful of times. This rearrangement joins TRBV4-1 to TRBJ2-7; 8 positions agree with TRBD1. CDR3 length: 18 residues. The germline V gene has CDR1 MGHRA and CDR2 YSYEKL. The V gene end was trimmed by 1 base and the J gene end by 3 bases; junction bases not matched to a gene: 14. CDR3 amino acids: CASSQARTEGQVVYEQYF. For the CDR3, the DNA is TGCGCCAGCAGCCAAGCCCGAACCGAGGGACAGGTTGTCTACGAGCAGTACTTC.

V is TRBV18 and J is TRBJ2-7, with a weak D call TRBD2 (6 bases). Germline assignment: CDR1 KGHSH and CDR2 LQKENI. The CDR3 covers 12 residues. Deletions cut 8 bases from V and 2 bases from J, with 10 bases between. As DNA, the CDR3 is TGTGCCAGCCATAGCGGTGCCTACGAGCAGTACTTC. Its protein product is CASHSGAYEQYF.

This clonotype came up many times. The CDR3 loop reads CASSYKGRGGTDTQYF. The CDR3 nucleotides read TGTGCCAGCAGCTATAAGGGGCGCGGGGGCACAGATACGCAGTATTTT. V and J are TRBV13 and TRBJ2-3, with D possibly matching TRBD2 (6 bases). This CDR3 is 16 amino acids long. Germline CDR1 and CDR2: PRHDT and FYEKMQ (reference sequence). V was pared by 4 bases and J by 1 base, with 15 bases between.

This clonotype has ten or more counts. The J gene is TRBJ1-1, the V gene TRBV11-2, with D perhaps TRBD1 (6 bases). Germline V gene lookup returns CDR1 SGHAT and CDR2 FQNNGV. V was shortened by 1 base and J by 4 bases, with 7 bases between the two germline ends. This CDR3 comprises 13 residues. The CDR3 loop reads CASSLVRGTEAFF. The DNA for the CDR3 is TGTGCCAGCAGCTTAGTCAGGGGCACTGAAGCTTTCTTT.

This clonotype appeared many times. The genes are TRBV10-3 and TRBJ1-2; TRBD1 is a possible D gene (5 bases). Trimming pared 3 bases from V and 4 bases from J, leaving 6 bases between. The germline CDR1 and CDR2 sequences are ENHRY and SYGVKD. This CDR3 comprises 12 residues. This chain's CDR3 is CAISDGGYGYTF. The CDR3 region has the DNA TGTGCCATCAGTGACGGGGGCTATGGCTACACCTTC.

This rearrangement joins TRBV6-6 to TRBJ2-1; 7 positions agree with TRBD1. Trimming took 8 bases from V and 8 from J; bases not matched to a gene: 9. The CDR3 runs 13 residues. From germline, CDR1 is MNHNY and CDR2 SVGAGI (reference sequence). DNA for the CDR3: TGTGCCAGCCACGAACACAGGGGCCATGAGCAGTTCTTC. Translating it yields CASHEHRGHEQFF.

The rearrangement joins TRBV30 to TRBJ2-7; 10 positions match TRBD1. This CDR3 is 13 amino acids long. The J segment lost 2 bases and the V segment lost 5 bases, leaving 3 bases of the junction unmatched. Per germline, CDR1 GTSNPN and CDR2 SVGIG (reference sequence). CDR3 in DNA: TGTGCCTGGGGGACAGGGGATCCCTACGAGCAGTACTTC. The encoded protein is CAWGTGDPYEQYF.

In its sample, this clonotype was seen a few times. This chain uses TRBV6-6 with TRBJ1-3; 11 bases line up with TRBD1. V lost 8 bases and J lost 8; bases outside the gene matches: 2. Germline values: CDR1 MNHNY, CDR2 SVGAGI (reference sequence). This CDR3 is built from 12 residues. CDR3 amino acids: CASWTGGYTIYF. For the CDR3, the DNA is TGTGCCAGCTGGACAGGGGGCTACACCATATATTTT.

This clonotype was detected only a few times. This rearrangement joins TRBV5-1 to TRBJ1-1; D gene unclear. The CDR3 length is 15 residues. V gave up 0 bases and J gave up 4 bases, with 13 bases separating them. From germline, CDR1 is SGHRS and CDR2 YFSETQ. The CDR3 nucleotides are TGCGCCAGCAGCTTGGCGGCAGGCGGGGTCACTGAAGCTTTCTTT. This encodes CASSLAAGGVTEAFF.

As to this clonotype: The CDR3 end shows no conserved phenylalanine or tryptophan, and so a read error is likely. This chain connects TRBV10-3 to TRBJ2-1; no reliable D call. Germline V CDR1 and CDR2: ENHRY, SYGVKD. There are 16 residues in the CDR3. The V end lost 4 bases, the J end lost 6 bases, and 19 bases lay between the germline ends. The CDR3, as DNA: TGTGCCATCAGTGTTAGGTATGACGAGCTCAGCAATGAGCAGTTCTCC. Its protein is CAISVRYDELSNEQFS.

The rearrangement uses TRBV20-1 and TRBJ2-5, with D perhaps assigned TRBD1 or TRBD2 (5 bases each). Deletions cut 3 bases from V and 0 bases from J, with 17 bases between. This CDR3 has 16 residues. Germline lookup yields CDR1 DFQATT and CDR2 SNEGSKA (reference sequence). CDR3 in DNA: TGCAGTGCTAGTGCCAGACCGTCGGGACACCAAGAGACCCAGTACTTC. Translated: CSASARPSGHQETQYF.

The chain couples TRBV10-2 to TRBJ1-1; D unclear. The CDR3 sequence is 13 residues long. Deletions cut 4 bases from V and 0 bases from J, with 6 bases between. Germline values: CDR1 WSHSY, CDR2 SAAADI. The CDR3 nucleotides read TGCGCCAGCAGTGTACGGATGAACACTGAAGCTTTCTTT. It yields the protein CASSVRMNTEAFF.

The J gene is TRBJ2-2, the V gene TRBV7-9, with 10 bases fitting TRBD2. V was clipped by 1 base and J by 0 bases; unmatched bases: 5. Germline V CDR1 and CDR2: SEHNR, FQNEAQ (reference sequence). The CDR3 consists of 18 residues. The CDR3 spells CASSLGLAGDANTGELFF. CDR3 sequence (DNA): TGTGCCAGCAGCTTAGGTCTAGCGGGAGACGCGAACACCGGGGAGCTGTTTTTT.

The chain uses TRBV7-2 and TRBJ2-7; 7 bases are shared with TRBD1. V was pared by 3 bases and J by 2 bases, with 1 base of the junction left unmatched. CDR3 length equals 13 residues. Per the germline V gene, CDR1 is SGHTA and CDR2 is FQGNSA. CDR3 protein: CASSFGTAYEQYF. The DNA for the CDR3 is TGTGCCAGCAGCTTCGGGACAGCCTACGAGCAGTACTTC.

This clonotype was counted at least ten times. The chain employs TRBV5-6 and TRBJ2-5; possible D gene TRBD1, 6 bases. Trimming cost V 4 bases and J 4 bases, with 11 bases left between them. CDR1 is SGHDT and CDR2 is YYEEEE in the germline V gene. The CDR3 totals 13 residues. Here the CDR3 reads CASSPRDTETQYF. The CDR3 region has the DNA TGTGCCAGCAGCCCACGGGACACAGAGACCCAGTACTTC.

V gene TRBV6-5 combines with J gene TRBJ2-7, with TRBD1 as a possible D gene (6 bases). V was shortened by 2 bases and J by 2 bases, with 10 bases between the two germline ends. The CDR3 spans 14 residues. Germline V gene data show CDR1 as MNHEY and CDR2 as SVGAGI. CDR3 nucleotides: TGTGCCAGCAGTTACGTACAGGGTGCCTACGAGCAGTACTTC. The encoded protein is CASSYVQGAYEQYF.

The table lists this clonotype with many counts. The chain has TRBV7-2 and TRBJ1-3; possible D gene TRBD1, 6 bases. Germline CDR1 and CDR2: SGHTA and FQGNSA. The CDR3 consists of 15 residues. Trimming left V 4 bases short and J 2 bases short, with 12 bases between. DNA for the CDR3: TGTGCCAGCAGCTGGACCGGGACAACTGGAAACACCATATATTTT. Protein product: CASSWTGTTGNTIYF.

This clonotype was seen only a few times. The chain employs TRBV7-6 and TRBJ2-4, with 8 nucleotides matching TRBD2. Germline V lookup: CDR1 SGHVS, CDR2 FNYEAQ. CDR3 size: 15 residues. The V gene end was trimmed by 2 bases and the J gene end by 0 bases; junction bases not matched to a gene: 0. CDR3 sequence reads: CASSLLAGAKNIQYF. As DNA, the CDR3 is TGTGCCAGCAGCTTACTAGCGGGAGCCAAAAACATTCAGTACTTC. Together with reference TRBV7-6 and TRBJ2-4, the CDR3 gives the full variable domain: GAGVSQSPRYKVTKRGQDVALRCDPISGHVSLYWYRQALGQGPEFLTYFNYEAQQDKSGLPNDRFSAERPEGSISTLTIQRTEQRDSAMYRCASSLLAGAKNIQYFGAGTRLSVL.

V is TRBV4-2 and J is TRBJ1-1, with D possibly being TRBD1 (6 bases). Germline values: CDR1 LGHNA, CDR2 YNFKEQ. This CDR3 is 16 amino acids long. V gave up 3 bases and J gave up 7 bases, with 21 bases separating them. The CDR3 DNA sequence: TGTGCCAGCAGCCATTTCATACAGGGCGAATCAAATGAAGCTTTCTTT. Residues: CASSHFIQGESNEAFF.

The chain uses TRBV6-6 and TRBJ2-1; TRBD1 is a possible D gene (5 bases). Trimming pared 7 bases from V and 2 bases from J, leaving 24 bases between. Germline V gives CDR1 MNHNY, CDR2 SVGAGI (reference sequence). The CDR3 length is 18 residues. The DNA of the CDR3 is TGTGCCAGCACGGAAGACAGTCAAACCGGCTACACCTACAATGAGCAGTTCTTC. Its translation: CASTEDSQTGYTYNEQFF.

The chain uses TRBV29-1 and TRBJ2-7, with D possibly matching TRBD2 (5 bases). Germline V gene lookup returns CDR1 SQVTM and CDR2 ANQGSEA. The CDR3 loop spans 14 amino acids. Deletions cut 0 bases from V and 5 bases from J, with 14 bases between. The CDR3 sequence is CSVEDRGKSHEQYF. DNA of the CDR3: TGCAGCGTTGAAGATAGAGGGAAGAGCCACGAGCAGTACTTC.

The CDR3 nucleotides are TGCAGTGCGTCTACAGGGTTAGATCAGCCCCAGCATTTT. Amino acid sequence: CSASTGLDQPQHF. This chain uses TRBV20-1 with TRBJ1-5, with a possible D match to TRBD1 (6 bases). V was cut by 6 bases and J by 5 bases, with 14 bases left in between. The CDR3 is 13 amino acids. Germline V lookup: CDR1 DFQATT, CDR2 SNEGSKA (reference sequence).

This clonotype was recorded a few times. The rearrangement joins TRBV20-1 to TRBJ2-4, with D perhaps matching TRBD1 or TRBD2 (5 bases each). The germline V and J ends were trimmed by 7 bases and 0 bases, with 10 bases remaining between them. Germline-derived CDR1 and CDR2 are DFQATT and SNEGSKA (reference sequence). This CDR3 has 13 amino acids. CDR3 residues: CSGGSRAKNIQYF. CDR3 in DNA: TGCAGTGGGGGGAGCCGAGCCAAAAACATTCAGTACTTC.